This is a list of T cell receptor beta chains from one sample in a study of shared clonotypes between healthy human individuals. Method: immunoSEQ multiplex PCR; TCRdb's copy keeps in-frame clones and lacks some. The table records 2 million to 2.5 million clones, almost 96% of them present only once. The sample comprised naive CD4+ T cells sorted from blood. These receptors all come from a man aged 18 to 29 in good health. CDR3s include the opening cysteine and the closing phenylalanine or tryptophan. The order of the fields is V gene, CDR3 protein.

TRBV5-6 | CASSLGQGGYTF
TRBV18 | CASSPPSGVGNTIYF
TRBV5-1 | CASSFPPETKGQSSYNSPLHF
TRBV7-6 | CASSLQGDEQYF
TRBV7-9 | CASSNRVYGYTF
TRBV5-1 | CASSLGTENSNQPQHF
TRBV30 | CALGGQGAYEQYF
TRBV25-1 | CASSDMSGGYEQYF
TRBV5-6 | CASSLLEPTDTQYF
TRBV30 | CALGWWGGQPQHF
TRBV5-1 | CASSLGGRSRNSPLHF
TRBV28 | CASSLQHPTEAFF
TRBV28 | CATTTGRWSSPQHF
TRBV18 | CASSSSGGATYEQYF
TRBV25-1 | CASSGGGPNEKLFF
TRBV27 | CASSWGQNNSPLHF
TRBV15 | CAGRTEYTGELFF
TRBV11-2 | CASSPPRVGEQYF
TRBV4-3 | CASSQDVLAGGDRELFF
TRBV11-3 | CASSPSRDRYEQYF
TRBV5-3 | CARSIPGAGYEQYF
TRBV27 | CASSLRGSKSTDTQYF
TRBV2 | CASSEVSREGTQYF
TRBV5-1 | CASSSHGLSTDTQYF
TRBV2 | CASSDSSVNQPQHF
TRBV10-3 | CAISESPYREYGYTF
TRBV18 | CASSLLSRVEGYEQYF
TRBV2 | CATAGQGFEAFF
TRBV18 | CASSPFPGTDTQYF
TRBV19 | CASSSGTLYNSPLHF
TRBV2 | CASSENSNYGYTF
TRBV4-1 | CASSQGRQRETQYF
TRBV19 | CASSISGVDQPQHF
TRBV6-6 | CASSWTNSGAEAFF
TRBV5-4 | CASSLPATDTQYF
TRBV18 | CASSSRVLVDTEAFF
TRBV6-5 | CASAPVGGVNEQYF
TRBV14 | CASSQKGTYGYTF
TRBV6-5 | CASSWGLSSYNEQFF
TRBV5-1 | CASSQQGLAGVIPAYEQYF
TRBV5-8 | CASSSRTTSGTDTQYF
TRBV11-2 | CASSLDRGRSNEKLFF
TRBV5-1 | CASSLEGGANEQFF
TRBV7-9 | CASSSAAANTEAFF
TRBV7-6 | CASSFTAGHSYEQYF
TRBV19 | CASSTSGRTTGELFF
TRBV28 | CASSLSAEGGIYGYTF
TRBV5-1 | CASSKTGGGYEQYF
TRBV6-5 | CASSYGGSSGNTIYF
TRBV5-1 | CASSLASSGNEQFF
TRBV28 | CASSQGGTSYNEQFF
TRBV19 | CASSIQDRANQPQHF
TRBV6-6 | CASSQQETQYF
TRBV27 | CASRQQGRTGNTIYF
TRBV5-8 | CASSLELGVNEKLFF